The 31 T cell receptor beta chains reported below all come from one sample, sequenced in a study of neurological immune-mediated disorders. TCRdb itself ran the 5' RACE reads through MiXCR, one entry per CDR3 protein. The table records roughly 53,000 distinct CDR3 sequences, more than 7% of them present only once. Time point specified: longitudinal time-point 3. What was sequenced was PBMCs. The source is a woman in her thirties or forties in good health.

This clonotype was seen ten or more times. The CDR3 DNA reads as TGTGCCAGCAGTTTAGGCAGGGAAAATGAAAAACTGTTTTTT. Protein sequence: CASSLGRENEKLFF. V gene TRBV12-3 or TRBV12-4 combines with J gene TRBJ1-4; D may be TRBD1 (5 bases). There are 14 residues in the CDR3. The ends were cut back, 1 base at V and 5 bases at J, with 8 bases in the middle.

This clonotype was picked up many times. CDR3 nucleotides: TGTGCCAGCAGCTTAATAGGCGGGATCACCGGGGAGCTGTTTTTT. Protein product: CASSLIGGITGELFF. V is TRBV7-3 and J is TRBJ2-2; D is perhaps TRBD2 (6 bases). The germline V gene encodes CDR1 SGHTA and CDR2 FQGTGA. The CDR3 extends over 15 amino acids. The ends were cut back, 1 base at V and 4 bases at J, with 10 bases in the middle.

This clonotype came up many times. This chain connects TRBV5-6 to TRBJ1-2; D call uncertain. This CDR3 is 13 amino acids long. V gave up 2 bases and J gave up 1 base, with 6 bases separating them. Per germline, CDR1 SGHDT and CDR2 YYEEEE. The CDR3 bases are TGTGCCAGCAGCTTCTACAGTAACTATGGCTACACCTTC. Its translation: CASSFYSNYGYTF.

This clonotype showed up many times. The gene calls are TRBV7-9 and TRBJ2-1; no clear D gene. The V end was cut by 1 base, the J end by 10 bases, with 14 bases between. The CDR3 length is 14 residues. Germline V CDR1 and CDR2: SEHNR, FQNEAQ (reference sequence). The CDR3, as DNA: TGTGCCAGCAGCTTAGTGGGCGCTGAATGGGAGCAGTTCTTC. It yields the protein CASSLVGAEWEQFF.

This clonotype was observed many times. The chain couples TRBV9 to TRBJ2-3, with D possibly being TRBD2 (7 bases). The V and J ends lost 7 bases and 2 bases respectively, with 14 bases between them. The CDR3 spans 14 residues. CDR1 is SGDLS, CDR2 YYNGEE, per germline. In DNA, the CDR3 is TGTGCCAGCCCTGGGGGGGGCCCCACAGATACGCAGTATTTT. It specifies CASPGGGPTDTQYF.

This clonotype appeared many times. The J gene is TRBJ2-3, the V gene TRBV7-2; 9 bases map to TRBD2. Germline-derived CDR1 and CDR2 are SGHTA and FQGNSA. V shed 6 bases and J 2 bases; nucleotides not matched to a gene: 12. This CDR3 has 17 amino acids. The CDR3 reads CASRNWASGDLTDTQYF. CDR3 DNA: TGTGCCAGCAGAAACTGGGCTAGCGGGGATCTCACAGATACGCAGTATTTT.

Ten or more counts support this clonotype. CDR3 sequence reads: CASSRAGSYEQYF. The CDR3 nucleotides read TGTGCCAGCAGCCGAGCGGGGAGCTACGAGCAGTACTTC. V gene TRBV7-7 combines with J gene TRBJ2-7, with 7 bases identical to TRBD2. CDR3 length equals 13 residues. Losses at the gene ends were 5 bases for V and 3 bases for J; bases not matched to a gene: 4. The germline gives CDR1 SSHAT, CDR2 FNYEAQ (reference sequence).

This clonotype has at least ten counts. This chain uses TRBV12-3 or TRBV12-4 with TRBJ1-2, with D perhaps matching TRBD1 (6 bases). The CDR3 consists of 16 residues. The V end lost 4 bases, the J end lost 6 bases, and 21 bases lay between the germline ends. The CDR3 here is CASSWGGGPGMHGYTF. In nucleotides, the CDR3 is TGTGCCAGCAGTTGGGGAGGGGGTCCGGGGATGCATGGCTACACCTTC.

This clonotype appeared many times. V usage is TRBV6-1 and J usage is TRBJ2-1, with a weak D call TRBD2 (6 bases). V lost 1 base and J 2 bases, leaving 9 bases between the germline ends. The CDR3 is 15 amino acids. Germline loops: CDR1 MNHNS, CDR2 SASEGT. CDR3 sequence: CASSEGGAPYNEQFF. CDR3 nucleotides: TGTGCCAGCAGTGAAGGCGGGGCCCCCTACAATGAGCAGTTCTTC.

Regarding this clonotype: The junction departs from germline at one end; a sequencing error may be responsible. The chain links TRBV12-3 or TRBV12-4 to TRBJ2-1; D might be TRBD1 or TRBD2, each matching 5 bases. The CDR3 extends over 13 amino acids. In DNA form, the CDR3 reads TGTGCCAGCAGTTCATCGAGAGGGGATGAGCAGTCCTTC. This gives the protein CASSSSRGDEQSF.

This clonotype showed up just a few times. This chain links TRBV5-4 with TRBJ2-4; D not certain. This CDR3 contains 14 residues. The germline V and J ends were trimmed by 7 bases and 7 bases, with 18 bases remaining between them. Germline lookup yields CDR1 SGHNT and CDR2 YYREEE (reference sequence). The CDR3 coding sequence is TGTGCCAGCCATCCAAAAGTGGGTAGTAACATTCAGTACTTC. Its protein is CASHPKVGSNIQYF.

This clonotype was seen more than once but under ten times. The J gene is TRBJ2-5, the V gene TRBV5-1; either TRBD1 or TRBD2 may supply D (6 bases each). CDR3 length equals 14 residues. CDR1 is SGHRS and CDR2 is YFSETQ in the germline V gene. The germline V and J ends were trimmed by 4 bases and 5 bases, with 15 bases remaining between them. CDR3 in DNA: TGCGCCAGCAGCCCTGGAGGGGGGCGGGAGACCCAGTACTTC. Encoded protein: CASSPGGGRETQYF. The full variable domain, with the rest looked up from reference TRBV5-1 and TRBJ2-5, is KAGVTQTPRYLIKTRGQQVTLSCSPISGHRSVSWYQQTPGQGLQFLFEYFSETQRNKGNFPGRFSGRQFSNSRSEMNVSTLELGDSALYLCASSPGGGRETQYFGPGTRLLVL.

This chain links TRBV10-1 with TRBJ2-1; TRBD2 aligns across 12 bases. Trimming took 3 bases from V and 9 from J; bases not matched to a gene: 6. The CDR3 has 15 residues. Germline CDR1 WNHNN, CDR2 SYGVQD (reference sequence). The CDR3 loop is CASSDGTSGPGEQFF. The CDR3 bases are TGCGCCAGCAGTGATGGGACTAGCGGGCCTGGTGAGCAGTTCTTC.

This clonotype has at least ten counts. The chain carries TRBV5-1 and TRBJ2-2; D remains unclear. Germline CDR1 and CDR2: SGHRS and YFSETQ. V was shortened by 0 bases and J by 4 bases, with 4 bases between the two germline ends. The CDR3 is made up of 13 amino acids. CDR3 loop: CASSLEGTGELFF. DNA of the CDR3: TGCGCCAGCAGCTTGGAAGGCACCGGGGAGCTGTTTTTT.

This clonotype was seen repeatedly, ten times or more. The chain links TRBV7-3 to TRBJ2-2; D gene uncertain. Trimming took off 3 bases at V and 4 bases at J, with 15 bases between the two ends. The germline V gene has CDR1 SGHTA and CDR2 FQGTGA. The CDR3 sequence is 16 residues long. CDR3 amino acids: CASSFGQLTSTGELFF. For the CDR3, the DNA is TGTGCCAGCAGCTTTGGGCAGCTGACAAGCACCGGGGAGCTGTTTTTT.

This clonotype was found many times. The J gene is TRBJ1-6, the V gene TRBV9, with 7 bases identical to TRBD1. Germline V lookup: CDR1 SGDLS, CDR2 YYNGEE. The V segment lost 3 bases and the J segment 3 bases; nucleotides outside the gene matches: 6. The length of the CDR3 is 16 residues. CDR3 amino acids: CASSDSTGVYNSPLHF. The DNA of the CDR3 is TGTGCCAGCAGCGACTCCACAGGGGTCTATAATTCACCCCTCCACTTT.

This clonotype was detected ten times or more. This rearrangement joins TRBV10-3 to TRBJ2-1; 8 bases are shared with TRBD2. V lost 8 bases and J lost 4; bases outside the gene matches: 7. This CDR3 region has 14 residues. Per germline, CDR1 ENHRY and CDR2 SYGVKD. The CDR3 here is CAIQASGRYNEQFF. Here the CDR3 DNA reads TGTGCCATCCAGGCTAGCGGGCGTTACAATGAGCAGTTCTTC.

In this sample, this clonotype turned up many times. The V and J genes are TRBV7-3 and TRBJ2-2; D is perhaps TRBD2 (5 bases). The CDR3 is made up of 13 amino acids. The germline V gene encodes CDR1 SGHTA and CDR2 FQGTGA. Deletions cut 2 bases from V and 5 bases from J, with 6 bases between. The CDR3 nucleotides read TGTGCCAGCAGCTTAGGGGAGACCGGGGAGCTGTTTTTT. This encodes CASSLGETGELFF. The variable domain in full, with the rest retrieved from reference TRBV7-3 and TRBJ2-2, is GAGVSQTPSNKVTEKGKYVELRCDPISGHTALYWYRQSLGQGPEFLIYFQGTGAADDSGLPNDRFFAVRPEGSVSTLKIQRTERGDSAVYLCASSLGETGELFFGEGSRLTVL.

The table lists this clonotype with many counts. V gene TRBV20-1 combines with J gene TRBJ2-3, with TRBD2 as a possible D gene (6 bases). Germline loops: CDR1 DFQATT, CDR2 SNEGSKA (reference sequence). V was clipped by 3 bases and J by 1 base, with 17 bases between them. The CDR3 extends over 16 amino acids. The CDR3 DNA reads as TGCAGTGCTAGGATTGGACTACTTTCCCGCACAGATACGCAGTATTTT. Translated: CSARIGLLSRTDTQYF.

This clonotype was picked up many times. The chain couples TRBV3-1 to TRBJ1-1, with a possible D match to TRBD1 (6 bases). The V gene's germline CDR1 is LGHDT and CDR2 YNNKEL (reference sequence). This CDR3 is built from 17 residues. V was pared by 0 bases and J by 1 base, with 15 bases between. CDR3 residues: CASSQDFGDRPNTEAFF. CDR3 sequence (DNA): TGTGCCAGCAGCCAAGATTTTGGCGACAGGCCGAACACTGAAGCTTTCTTT.

This clonotype was seen repeatedly, ten times or more. The V call is TRBV12-3 or TRBV12-4, the J call TRBJ1-5; TRBD1 matches at 7 bases. This CDR3 has 14 amino acids. V was clipped by 6 bases and J by 6 bases; unmatched bases: 8. DNA for the CDR3: TGTGCCAGCAGATCCGGGACAGACGCTCAGCCCCAGCATTTT. It is translated as CASRSGTDAQPQHF.

This clonotype came up many times. The rearrangement links TRBV12-3 or TRBV12-4 to TRBJ1-2; a possible D gene is TRBD1 (6 bases). The CDR3 contains 13 residues. Trimming took off 5 bases at V and 8 bases at J, with 15 bases between the two ends. The CDR3 region is CASSPGQWGGYTF. CDR3 coding DNA: TGTGCCAGCAGTCCGGGACAATGGGGGGGCTACACCTTC.

V and J are TRBV10-2 and TRBJ2-7; no firm D call. Germline CDR1 and CDR2: WSHSY and SAAADI. The V and J ends lost 10 bases and 3 bases respectively, with 16 bases between them. This CDR3 region has 13 residues. The CDR3 spells CAISPRSFYEQYF. CDR3 in DNA: TGCGCCATTAGTCCAAGAAGCTTCTACGAGCAGTACTTC.

This clonotype was found many times. CDR3: CSAEVAGGREQYF. The CDR3 region has the DNA TGCAGTGCGGAGGTAGCGGGGGGGCGCGAGCAGTACTTC. This chain links TRBV20-1 with TRBJ2-7; 11 bases are a match to TRBD2. The CDR3 is 13 residues long. The germline V gene has CDR1 DFQATT and CDR2 SNEGSKA (reference sequence). Unmatched junction bases numbered 7, after V lost 6 bases and J lost 6 bases.

The genes are TRBV29-1 and TRBJ2-1; TRBD2 agrees at 9 bases. With V trimmed by 3 bases and J by 8 bases, 2 bases remained unmatched. CDR1 and CDR2 from the germline V gene are SQVTM and ANQGSEA. There are 12 residues in the CDR3. CDR3: CSVEAGGDEQFF. Here the CDR3 DNA reads TGCAGCGTTGAGGCGGGGGGGGATGAGCAGTTCTTC.

The chain has TRBV6-5 and TRBJ1-2; D is unclear. Germline V lookup: CDR1 MNHEY, CDR2 SVGAGI. V was clipped by 0 bases and J by 6 bases, with 11 bases between them. This CDR3 is built from 14 residues. CDR3 protein: CASSYSVLTHGYTF. The CDR3 nucleotides are TGTGCCAGCAGTTACTCGGTTCTGACGCATGGCTACACCTTC.

In its sample, this clonotype was seen many times. CDR3 protein: CASSSILDGYTF. The CDR3, as DNA: TGTGCCAGCAGCTCAATTTTGGATGGCTACACCTTC. The chain recombines TRBV7-2 with TRBJ1-2; the D is unclear. Germline V gene sequence: CDR1 SGHTA, CDR2 FQGNSA. CDR3 length: 12 residues. The germline V and J ends were trimmed by 4 bases and 6 bases, with 9 bases remaining between them.

There are a few counts of this clonotype. The chain has TRBV27 and TRBJ1-2, with TRBD1 as a possible D gene (5 bases). This CDR3 has 17 residues. CDR1 is MNHEY and CDR2 is SMNVEV in the germline V gene (reference sequence). Trimming removed 4 bases from V and 1 base from J, with 19 bases in between. Here the CDR3 reads CASSYTRATLLNYGYTF. The CDR3 DNA is TGTGCCAGCAGTTATACCAGGGCTACCCTACTTAACTATGGCTACACCTTC.

This clonotype was counted at least ten times. The chain uses TRBV7-2 and TRBJ2-4; TRBD2 aligns across 8 bases. This CDR3 spans 16 amino acids. The ends lost 8 bases at V and 8 bases at J; junction bases unmatched: 17. Germline V gives CDR1 SGHTA, CDR2 FQGNSA. In DNA, the CDR3 is TGTGCCAGCGCCCCCAGCGGGGGACCGGTTAGGGACATTCAGTACTTC. It yields the protein CASAPSGGPVRDIQYF.

This clonotype has at least ten counts. The chain carries TRBV10-2 and TRBJ2-1; no definite D call. The CDR3 is 15 residues long. Trimming removed 7 bases at V and 8 bases at J, with 21 bases between. Germline CDR1 is WSHSY and CDR2 is SAAADI. Here the CDR3 reads CASTEARTRADEQFF. The CDR3 DNA reads as TGCGCCAGCACCGAAGCCCGAACCCGGGCCGATGAGCAGTTCTTC.

This clonotype has at least ten counts. The chain has TRBV12-3 or TRBV12-4 and TRBJ1-1; TRBD1 is a possible D gene (5 bases). CDR3 length equals 15 residues. The V end was cut by 1 base, the J end by 4 bases, with 13 bases between. Here the CDR3 reads CASSLVIGAGTEAFF. The CDR3 nucleotides read TGTGCCAGCAGTTTAGTTATCGGGGCGGGCACTGAAGCTTTCTTT.